These 13 T cell receptor beta chains were sequenced from one sample in a study of T cell changes during pregnancy in multiple sclerosis. Only in-frame clones appear in the TCRdb table, and some are missing; sequencing was by immunoSEQ multiplex PCR. The sample yields tens of thousands of clones, roughly 90% seen once. Sample: peripheral blood, taken after pregnancy. These receptors all come from a female donor in good health, enrolled as a control in a pregnancy study.

The chain recombines TRBV6-5 with TRBJ2-2, with D perhaps TRBD1 (5 bases). The germline V gene has CDR1 MNHEY and CDR2 SVGAGI. V was cut by 5 bases and J by 3 bases, with 10 bases left in between. The CDR3 is 14 amino acids. CDR3 DNA: TGTGCCAGCAGTATGGACAAGGACACCGGGGAGCTGTTTTTT. Translated, it gives CASSMDKDTGELFF.

The CDR3 is CASSLTGQGISGNTIYF. CDR3 bases: TGCGCCAGCAGCTTGACCGGACAGGGAATCTCTGGAAACACCATATATTTT. This chain links TRBV5-1 with TRBJ1-3; TRBD1 agrees at 8 bases. This CDR3 has 17 amino acids. Losses at the gene ends were 1 base for V and 0 bases for J; bases not matched to a gene: 6. Germline CDR1 and CDR2: SGHRS and YFSETQ.

The chain has TRBV6-5 and TRBJ2-7, with D uncertain. Germline CDR1 is MNHEY and CDR2 is SVGAGI. CDR3 length equals 14 residues. The V end was cut by 6 bases, the J end by 4 bases, with 16 bases between. DNA of the CDR3: TGTGCCAGCAGACCCGGGTCCTACCCTTACGAGCAGTACTTC. It specifies CASRPGSYPYEQYF.

This clone was picked up one time. This sequence joins TRBV5-5 and TRBJ1-4, with D perhaps TRBD1 (5 bases). Germline V gives CDR1 SGHKS, CDR2 YYEKEE (reference sequence). Between the trimmed V and J ends, which lost 6 bases and 7 bases, there was a span of 10 bases. This CDR3 comprises 12 residues. CDR3 sequence: CASMYGGEKLFF. CDR3 nucleotide sequence: TGTGCCAGCATGTACGGGGGTGAAAAACTGTTTTTT.

This chain connects TRBV5-1 to TRBJ1-4; the match to TRBD1 covers 8 bases. The CDR3 runs 17 residues. Germline assignment: CDR1 SGHRS and CDR2 YFSETQ. V was pared by 0 bases and J by 0 bases, with 4 bases of the junction left unmatched. The CDR3 nucleotides read TGCGCCAGCAGCTTGGGGACAGGGACCGCAACTAATGAAAAACTGTTTTTT. It codes for CASSLGTGTATNEKLFF.

The chain recombines TRBV27 with TRBJ2-1; TRBD2 matches at 11 bases. CDR1 is MNHEY, CDR2 SMNVEV, per germline (reference sequence). The length of the CDR3 is 12 residues. CDR3 residues: CILAGGWHEQFF. The DNA of the CDR3 is TGTATTCTAGCGGGGGGCTGGCATGAGCAGTTCTTC.

This chain links TRBV5-8 with TRBJ2-7; 11 nucleotides agree with TRBD1. V dropped 4 bases and J dropped 4; count of bases not matched to a gene: 4. The CDR3 covers 14 residues. Germline CDR1 SGHTS, CDR2 YDEGEE. The CDR3 protein is CASSPGQGGYEQYF. In DNA, the CDR3 is TGTGCCAGCAGCCCGGGACAGGGGGGTTACGAGCAGTACTTC.

V gene TRBV29-1 combines with J gene TRBJ1-6; 7 bases match TRBD1. With V trimmed by 4 bases and J by 6 bases, 3 bases remained unmatched. This CDR3 has 13 residues. The germline CDR1 and CDR2 sequences are SQVTM and ANQGSEA. The CDR3 region has the DNA TGCAGCGTTGTGACAGGGACTAATTCACCCCTCCACTTT. This sequence encodes CSVVTGTNSPLHF.

V and J are TRBV19 and TRBJ2-4, with 8 bases that match TRBD1. CDR3 length equals 14 residues. Germline CDR1 reads LNHDA; CDR2 reads SQIVND (reference sequence). The J segment lost 7 bases and the V segment lost 5 bases, leaving 7 bases of the junction unmatched. The CDR3 reads CASSVDRGRNIQYF. CDR3 coding DNA: TGTGCCAGTAGTGTCGACAGGGGTCGGAACATTCAGTACTTC.

The V gene is TRBV4-1, the J gene TRBJ2-1; possibly TRBD2 for D (5 bases). Germline V gene data show CDR1 as MGHRA and CDR2 as YSYEKL. There are 16 residues in the CDR3. Deletions cut 0 bases from V and 5 bases from J, with 14 bases between. The CDR3, as DNA: TGCGCCAGCAGCCAAGATCATCAGCGGAGCCACAATGAGCAGTTCTTC. It specifies CASSQDHQRSHNEQFF.

This clone has just a few counts. This chain uses TRBV5-4 with TRBJ1-2; D is perhaps TRBD1 (6 bases). Germline V CDR1 and CDR2: SGHNT, YYREEE (reference sequence). The CDR3 sequence is 13 residues long. Between the trimmed V and J ends, which lost 4 bases and 5 bases, there was a span of 12 bases. Here the CDR3 reads CASSPGQQYGYTF. The DNA for the CDR3 is TGTGCCAGCAGCCCCGGACAGCAATATGGCTACACCTTC.

The chain uses TRBV4-3 and TRBJ2-5, with 14 bases that match TRBD2. V shed 0 bases and J 5 bases; nucleotides not matched to a gene: 11. The CDR3 extends over 19 amino acids. Germline V gene lookup returns CDR1 LGHNA and CDR2 YSLEER. Here the CDR3 reads CASSQDPPTSGGARETQYF. The CDR3 bases are TGCGCCAGCAGCCAAGACCCGCCGACTAGCGGGGGGGCTCGGGAGACCCAGTACTTC.

This rearrangement joins TRBV7-9 to TRBJ2-1; D is unresolved. The CDR3 covers 14 residues. V lost 8 bases and J lost 0, with 11 bases in between. Germline CDR1 is SEHNR and CDR2 is FQNEAQ (reference sequence). CDR3 nucleotide sequence: TGTGCCAGCTTTAAAGTGAGCTCCTACAATGAGCAGTTCTTC. Residues: CASFKVSSYNEQFF.